Presented here are 24 T cell receptor beta chains from one specimen sequenced in a study of blood T cell repertoires in COVID-19. Generated by immunoSEQ multiplex PCR, the TCRdb table keeps only in-frame clones and is missing some. The table records about 190,000 clones, 75% to 90% of them present only once. Sequencing was performed on peripheral blood. The receptor set was obtained from a man aged 55 to 69 with acute or convalescent COVID-19.

This clone was observed a few times. This chain uses TRBV24-1 with TRBJ1-5, with D possibly TRBD1 on 5 matching bases. Germline lookup yields CDR1 KGHDR and CDR2 SFDVKD. V gave up 10 bases and J gave up 1 base, with 13 bases separating them. The CDR3 totals 14 residues. This CDR3 reads CATSTGLSNQPQHF. The CDR3 DNA reads TGTGCCACATCTACAGGTCTCAGCAATCAGCCCCAGCATTTT.

This clone was observed a single time. The chain combines TRBV15 with TRBJ2-7; D perhaps matches TRBD1 (6 bases). Germline CDR1 reads LNHNV; CDR2 reads YYDKDF (reference sequence). With 0 bases removed from V and 4 bases from J, the gap between germline ends came to 10 bases. The CDR3 totals 14 residues. The CDR3 DNA sequence: TGTGCCACCAGCAGAGACCGACAGGTTTACGAGCAGTACTTC. Translation: CATSRDRQVYEQYF.

The rearrangement uses TRBV6-2 or TRBV6-3 and TRBJ1-1, with D unclear. V lost 5 bases to trimming and J lost 5 bases, with 15 bases between them. This CDR3 contains 14 residues. Germline V gives CDR1 MNHEY, CDR2 SVGEGT. CDR3 sequence reads: CASSPTLARTEAFF. In DNA, the CDR3 is TGTGCCAGCAGTCCGACACTAGCGAGGACTGAAGCTTTCTTT.

The rearrangement links TRBV19 to TRBJ1-2; D remains ambiguous. V was cut by 3 bases and J by 5 bases, with 22 bases left in between. CDR3 size: 17 residues. Germline V gene sequence: CDR1 LNHDA, CDR2 SQIVND (reference sequence). The CDR3, as DNA: TGTGCCAGTAGTATGACCACAGAAAGTAGTAGAACGTATGGCTACACCTTC. Translated: CASSMTTESSRTYGYTF.

This clone showed up just a few times. The chain uses TRBV28 and TRBJ1-2; D remains ambiguous. The V gene lost 1 base and the J gene lost 3 bases, with 6 bases spanning the gap. Germline values: CDR1 MDHEN, CDR2 SYDVKM. This CDR3 is 13 amino acids long. CDR3 in DNA: TGTGCCAGCAGTTTATTCCAGGACTATGGCTACACCTTC. This sequence encodes CASSLFQDYGYTF.

The V gene is TRBV7-3, the J gene TRBJ2-1; 15 bases agree with TRBD2. The CDR3 sequence is 16 residues long. Germline V gene data show CDR1 as SGHTA and CDR2 as FQGTGA. Trimming removed 5 bases from V and 2 bases from J; junction bases left unmatched: 1. The CDR3 DNA reads as TGTGCCAGCAGCCGGACTAGCGGGGGGGCCTACAATGAGCAGTTCTTC. Translation gives CASSRTSGGAYNEQFF.

V gene TRBV18 combines with J gene TRBJ1-1; D perhaps matches TRBD1 (6 bases). CDR1 KGHSH and CDR2 LQKENI come from the germline V gene. The CDR3 is 15 residues long. Trimming took off 3 bases at V and 4 bases at J, with 15 bases between the two ends. CDR3 coding DNA: TGTGCCAGCTCACCCTCGACAGGAAGTGGCACTGAAGCTTTCTTT. It specifies CASSPSTGSGTEAFF.

V and J are TRBV19 and TRBJ1-2, with 8 bases fitting TRBD1. CDR1 and CDR2 from the germline V gene are LNHDA and SQIVND (reference sequence). The V gene end was trimmed by 9 bases and the J gene end by 4 bases; junction bases not matched to a gene: 4. The CDR3 sequence is 12 residues long. CDR3 protein: CASGDRLYGYTF. The CDR3 bases are TGTGCCAGCGGGGACAGGCTCTATGGCTACACCTTC.

The sample holds one count of this clone. The chain has TRBV7-9 and TRBJ2-1; TRBD2 might be the D (5 bases). CDR3 length: 15 residues. Trimming cost V 5 bases and J 5 bases, with 16 bases left between them. Germline V CDR1 and CDR2: SEHNR, FQNEAQ (reference sequence). CDR3 sequence reads: CASSPLTTGNNEQFF. The CDR3 bases are TGTGCCAGCAGCCCCCTAACGACGGGGAACAATGAGCAGTTCTTC. The whole variable domain, remainder taken from reference TRBV7-9 and TRBJ2-1, is DTGVSQNPRHKITKRGQNVTFRCDPISEHNRLYWYRQTLGQGPEFLTYFQNEAQLEKSRLLSDRFSAERPKGSFSTLEIQRTEQGDSAMYLCASSPLTTGNNEQFFGPGTRLTVL.

V usage is TRBV27 and J usage is TRBJ2-3, with D perhaps TRBD1 (6 bases). Trimming took 5 bases from V and 1 from J, leaving 10 bases between them. The CDR3 extends over 14 amino acids. The germline V gene has CDR1 MNHEY and CDR2 SMNVEV (reference sequence). CDR3 protein: CASSATGRTDTQYF. The CDR3 DNA is TGTGCCAGCAGTGCGACAGGCCGCACAGATACGCAGTATTTT.

This clone was picked up a small number of times. The gene calls are TRBV27 and TRBJ2-1; 10 bases match TRBD2. Germline V lookup: CDR1 MNHEY, CDR2 SMNVEV (reference sequence). This CDR3 is built from 15 residues. V shed 5 bases and J 8 bases; nucleotides not matched to a gene: 9. The CDR3 loop reads CASSLMGLAIYEQFF. As DNA, the CDR3 is TGTGCCAGCAGTCTAATGGGACTAGCGATCTATGAGCAGTTCTTC.

This rearrangement joins TRBV28 to TRBJ1-5, with D maybe TRBD1 (5 bases). The CDR3 extends over 17 amino acids. V was clipped by 4 bases and J by 2 bases, with 18 bases between them. Germline V lookup: CDR1 MDHEN, CDR2 SYDVKM. The CDR3 loop is CASSSHRWGAGNQPQHF. The CDR3 DNA follows: TGTGCCAGCAGTTCCCACCGTTGGGGCGCGGGCAATCAGCCCCAGCATTTT.

In DNA form, the CDR3 reads TGTGCCACCAGTGATTTAGGCTCAACAGGGGGTACTGACACAGATACGCAGTATTTT. Translating it yields CATSDLGSTGGTDTDTQYF. The chain joins TRBV24-1 to TRBJ2-3, with 8 bases lining up with TRBD1. Germline V lookup: CDR1 KGHDR, CDR2 SFDVKD. The CDR3 is made up of 19 amino acids. The trim removed 1 base at V and 2 bases at J, leaving 13 bases unmatched.

The J gene is TRBJ1-5, the V gene TRBV29-1, with D perhaps matching TRBD1 (5 bases). The CDR3 spans 14 residues. Germline CDR1 reads SQVTM; CDR2 reads ANQGSEA. Between the trimmed V and J ends, which lost 5 bases and 4 bases, there was a span of 15 bases. In DNA, the CDR3 is TGCAGCGTTCTGGAAAGGGCAGGGAATCAGCCCCAGCATTTT. Encoded protein: CSVLERAGNQPQHF.

This clone was observed once. Other DNA variants within this sample encode the same CDR3. J is TRBJ2-1 and V is TRBV5-1; 10 nucleotides match TRBD2. The CDR3 sequence is 15 residues long. The V and J ends lost 0 bases and 6 bases, in that order; junction bases with no gene match: 3. Per germline, CDR1 SGHRS and CDR2 YFSETQ. CDR3 sequence: CASSLGLAGGNEQFF. CDR3 in DNA: TGCGCCAGCAGCTTGGGACTAGCGGGCGGCAATGAGCAGTTCTTC.

The chain links TRBV6-5 to TRBJ2-7; 13 nucleotides line up with TRBD2. There are 15 residues in the CDR3. The J segment lost 4 bases and the V segment lost 6 bases, leaving 6 bases of the junction unmatched. Germline V gene sequence: CDR1 MNHEY, CDR2 SVGAGI. The CDR3 loop is CASRPTSGGAYEQYF. Written as DNA, the CDR3 is TGTGCCAGCAGGCCAACTAGCGGGGGGGCGTACGAGCAGTACTTC.

The chain recombines TRBV29-1 with TRBJ2-7; 11 bases align to TRBD2. The CDR3 runs 14 residues. The junction had 9 bases not matched to a gene; V was cut back by 7 bases and J by 4 bases. Germline CDR1 and CDR2: SQVTM and ANQGSEA. CDR3 DNA sequence: TGCAGCGCCACCGGGACTAGCGGAAAATACGAGCAGTACTTC. It specifies CSATGTSGKYEQYF.

The rearrangement links TRBV9 to TRBJ1-1; D gene uncertain. This CDR3 spans 13 amino acids. V gave up 3 bases and J gave up 1 base, with 7 bases separating them. Germline V gene sequence: CDR1 SGDLS, CDR2 YYNGEE. CDR3 bases: TGTGCCAGCAGCGGGCCCCCGAACACTGAAGCTTTCTTT. It codes for CASSGPPNTEAFF.

J is TRBJ2-7 and V is TRBV9; 10 nucleotides agree with TRBD1. CDR1 is SGDLS and CDR2 is YYNGEE in the germline V gene. The length of the CDR3 is 13 residues. V lost 5 bases to trimming and J lost 7 bases; unmatched junction nucleotides: 6. The CDR3 sequence is CASSTTGGWEQYF. In DNA, the CDR3 is TGTGCCAGCAGTACGACAGGGGGCTGGGAGCAGTACTTC.

The genes are TRBV30 and TRBJ1-2; 11 bases match TRBD1. This CDR3 region has 17 residues. Germline V gene sequence: CDR1 GTSNPN, CDR2 SVGIG (reference sequence). J gave up 4 bases and V 0 bases, and 10 bases lay outside the gene matches. The CDR3 region has the DNA TGTGCCTGGAGTGTACGCGGACAGGGGGCAATCGGCTATGGCTACACCTTC. It is translated as CAWSVRGQGAIGYGYTF. Full variable domain (rest looked up from reference TRBV30 and TRBJ1-2): SQTIHQWPATLVQPVGSPLSLECTVEGTSNPNLYWYRQAAGRGLQLLFYSVGIGQISSEVPQNLSASRPQDRQFILSSKKLLLSDSGFYLCAWSVRGQGAIGYGYTFGSGTRLTVV.

A remark on this clone: This CDR3 is also generated by other DNA sequences in the sample. The chain carries TRBV12-5 and TRBJ1-5, with D unresolved. Trimming removed 7 bases from V and 4 bases from J, with 5 bases in between. CDR1 is LGHNT, CDR2 FRNRAP, per germline. The CDR3 length is 11 residues. The CDR3 here is CASALNQPQHF. The CDR3 coding sequence is TGTGCTAGTGCCCTTAATCAGCCCCAGCATTTT.

The rearrangement links TRBV11-2 to TRBJ2-7; 15 bases align to TRBD2. The CDR3 covers 18 residues. V was pared by 4 bases and J by 3 bases, with 10 bases of the junction left unmatched. Germline V lookup: CDR1 SGHAT, CDR2 FQNNGV. The CDR3 DNA reads as TGTGCCAGCAGCTCGACGGGACTAGCGGGGGGATTCAACTACGAGCAGTACTTC. Protein product: CASSSTGLAGGFNYEQYF.

This clone was found once. The chain is built from TRBV19 and TRBJ1-2; D remains unclear. Germline V gene data show CDR1 as LNHDA and CDR2 as SQIVND (reference sequence). V was trimmed by 0 bases and J by 6 bases, leaving 8 bases between them. This CDR3 has 13 residues. The CDR3: CASSIDLADGYTF. CDR3 nucleotides: TGTGCCAGTAGTATAGATCTGGCGGATGGCTACACCTTC.

This rearrangement joins TRBV6-5 to TRBJ1-5; D call uncertain. The CDR3 is 15 amino acids. With 2 bases removed from V and 1 base from J, the gap between germline ends came to 9 bases. Looked up from germline, CDR1 is MNHEY and CDR2 is SVGAGI. This chain's CDR3 is CASSYNPGSNQPQHF. The CDR3 DNA sequence: TGTGCCAGCAGTTACAATCCCGGGAGCAATCAGCCCCAGCATTTT.